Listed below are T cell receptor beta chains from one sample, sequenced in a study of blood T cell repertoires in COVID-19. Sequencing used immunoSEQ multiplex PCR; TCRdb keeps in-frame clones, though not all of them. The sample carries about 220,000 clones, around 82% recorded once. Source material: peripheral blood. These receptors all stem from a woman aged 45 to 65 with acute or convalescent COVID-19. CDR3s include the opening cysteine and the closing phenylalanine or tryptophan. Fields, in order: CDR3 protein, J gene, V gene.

CDR3aa: CASVKGQMNEKLFF
j_gene: TRBJ1-4
v_gene: TRBV2

CDR3aa: CASSAGNYEQYF
j_gene: TRBJ2-7
v_gene: TRBV18

CDR3aa: CASSTRTSSGTQYF
j_gene: TRBJ2-5
v_gene: TRBV19

CDR3aa: CAWTWGGRYEQFF
j_gene: TRBJ2-1
v_gene: TRBV30

CDR3aa: CASSYSRQVNTEAFF
j_gene: TRBJ1-1
v_gene: TRBV6-6

CDR3aa: CASKESRATNEKLFF
j_gene: TRBJ1-4
v_gene: TRBV19

CDR3aa: CASSAGTSGGGSDTQYF
j_gene: TRBJ2-3
v_gene: TRBV5-4

CDR3aa: CASSLDRLAGRADTQYF
j_gene: TRBJ2-3
v_gene: TRBV11-2

CDR3aa: CASRDSLSTDTQYF
j_gene: TRBJ2-3
v_gene: TRBV5-1

CDR3aa: CASSLTGGGVNEQFF
j_gene: TRBJ2-1
v_gene: TRBV5-6

CDR3aa: CASSSRTSGRLYEQYF
j_gene: TRBJ2-7
v_gene: TRBV6-5

CDR3aa: CASSVSGSSYNEQFF
j_gene: TRBJ2-1
v_gene: TRBV7-2

CDR3aa: CASSFDLAGVANEQFF
j_gene: TRBJ2-1
v_gene: TRBV5-4

CDR3aa: CASSWGGSGTDNYGYTF
j_gene: TRBJ1-2
v_gene: TRBV5-1

CDR3aa: CASSSAAGVPKEQYF
j_gene: TRBJ2-7
v_gene: TRBV6-5

CDR3aa: CASRLGTSRYNEQFF
j_gene: TRBJ2-1
v_gene: TRBV28

CDR3aa: CASSQDPRGSNEQYF
j_gene: TRBJ2-7
v_gene: TRBV14

CDR3aa: CATSDLGQKQETQYF
j_gene: TRBJ2-5
v_gene: TRBV24-1

CDR3aa: CSASPPHTGTNEQFF
j_gene: TRBJ2-1
v_gene: TRBV20-1

CDR3aa: CASSTRQGETGELFF
j_gene: TRBJ2-2
v_gene: TRBV19

CDR3aa: CATSDFFEGQGVLHSPLHF
j_gene: TRBJ1-6
v_gene: TRBV24-1

CDR3aa: CASSSGGLSYNEQFF
j_gene: TRBJ2-1
v_gene: TRBV5-4